This T cell receptor (beta chain) was sequenced for a study of blood T cell repertoires in COVID-19. The CDR3 has 15 amino acids. The germline V gene has CDR1 KGHSH and CDR2 LQKENI. The V segment lost 2 bases and the J segment 7 bases; nucleotides outside the gene matches: 6. Adults between about 18 and 95 years of age took part from 24 US areas. Categorization into cohorts depended on clinical history that participants reported. Source study methods: The assay estimated nucleated cells by amplifying reference gene primers. TCRdb's copy holds only in-frame clones and misses some; the assay was immunoSEQ multiplex PCR. For V, J and clone size, that table is used; D and trimming come from the DNA. Of 300,000 to 400,000 clones listed, around 86% are singletons.

The receptor's source is a woman aged 35 to 49 with acute COVID-19. The material sequenced was PBMCs or T cells enriched from blood (not recorded which). The chain recombines TRBV18 with TRBJ2-1, with 9 bases lining up with TRBD2. The CDR3 nucleotides are TGTGCCAGCTCACCAAGTAGCGGGAGTAAGAATGAGCAGTTCTTC. This gives the protein CASSPSSGSKNEQFF.